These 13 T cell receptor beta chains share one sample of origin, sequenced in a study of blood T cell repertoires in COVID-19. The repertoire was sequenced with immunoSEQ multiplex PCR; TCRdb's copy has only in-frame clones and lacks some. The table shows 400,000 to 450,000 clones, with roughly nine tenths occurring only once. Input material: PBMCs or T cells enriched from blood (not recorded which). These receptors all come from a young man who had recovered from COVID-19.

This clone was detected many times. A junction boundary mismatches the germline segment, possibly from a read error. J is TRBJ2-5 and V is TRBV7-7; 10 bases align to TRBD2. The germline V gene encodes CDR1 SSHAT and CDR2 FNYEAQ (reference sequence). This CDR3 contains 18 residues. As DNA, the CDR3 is TGTGCTAGCAGCTTAGGAGGGCTAGCGGGAGTGGGAGGAGAGACCCAGTACTTC. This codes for CASSLGGLAGVGGETQYF.

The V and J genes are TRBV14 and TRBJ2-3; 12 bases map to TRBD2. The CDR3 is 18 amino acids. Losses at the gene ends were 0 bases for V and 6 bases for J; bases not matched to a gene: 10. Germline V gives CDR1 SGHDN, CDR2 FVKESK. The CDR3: CASSQDILAGGVTDTQYF. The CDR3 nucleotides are TGTGCCAGCAGCCAAGATATTCTAGCGGGAGGGGTCACGGATACGCAGTATTTT. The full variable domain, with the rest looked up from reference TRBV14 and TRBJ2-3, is EAGVTQFPSHSVIEKGQTVTLRCDPISGHDNLYWYRRVMGKEIKFLLHFVKESKQDESGMPNNRFLAERTGGTYSTLKVQPAELEDSGVYFCASSQDILAGGVTDTQYFGPGTRLTVL.

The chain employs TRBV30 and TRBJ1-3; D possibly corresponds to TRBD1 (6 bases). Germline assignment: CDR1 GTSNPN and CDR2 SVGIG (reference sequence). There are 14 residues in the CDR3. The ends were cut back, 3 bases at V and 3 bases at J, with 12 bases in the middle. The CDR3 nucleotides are TGTGCCTGGAGCCTCTCGACAGGTGGAAACACCATATATTTT. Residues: CAWSLSTGGNTIYF.

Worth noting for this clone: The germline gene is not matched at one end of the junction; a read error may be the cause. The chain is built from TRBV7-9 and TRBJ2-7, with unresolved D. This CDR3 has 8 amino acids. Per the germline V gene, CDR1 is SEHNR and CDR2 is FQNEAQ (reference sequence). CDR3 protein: CASSSGDF. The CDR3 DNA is TGTGCCAGCAGCTCCGGAGACTTC.

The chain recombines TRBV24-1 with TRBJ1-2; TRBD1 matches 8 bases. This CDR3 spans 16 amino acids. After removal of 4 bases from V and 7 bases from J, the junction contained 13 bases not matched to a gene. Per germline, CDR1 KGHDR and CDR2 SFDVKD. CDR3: CATSDSQGARVGGYTF. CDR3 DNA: TGTGCCACCAGTGACTCTCAGGGGGCGCGTGTGGGTGGCTACACCTTC.

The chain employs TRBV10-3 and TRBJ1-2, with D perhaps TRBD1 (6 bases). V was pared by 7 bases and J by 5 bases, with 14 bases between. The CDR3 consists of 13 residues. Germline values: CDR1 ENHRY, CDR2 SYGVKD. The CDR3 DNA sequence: TGTGCCATCACCCGGACAGAGGCTTATGGCTACACCTTC. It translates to CAITRTEAYGYTF.

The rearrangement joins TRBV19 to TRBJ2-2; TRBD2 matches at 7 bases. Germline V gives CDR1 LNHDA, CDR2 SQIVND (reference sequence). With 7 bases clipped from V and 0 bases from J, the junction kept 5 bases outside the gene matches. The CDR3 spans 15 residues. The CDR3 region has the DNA TGTGCCAGTACCAAAGGACTAGCGAACACCGGGGAGCTGTTTTTT. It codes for CASTKGLANTGELFF.

As DNA, the CDR3 is TGTGCCTGGAGGACAGGTGCCGCAGATACGCAGTATTTT. Its translation is CAWRTGAADTQYF. This sequence joins TRBV30 and TRBJ2-3; maybe TRBD1 (6 bases). The CDR3 covers 13 residues. V dropped 3 bases and J dropped 4 bases, with 11 bases sitting between them. The germline V gene encodes CDR1 GTSNPN and CDR2 SVGIG (reference sequence).

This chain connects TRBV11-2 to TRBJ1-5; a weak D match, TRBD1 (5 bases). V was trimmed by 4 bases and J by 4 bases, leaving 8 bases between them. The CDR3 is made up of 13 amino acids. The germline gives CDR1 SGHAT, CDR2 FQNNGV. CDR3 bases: TGTGCCAGCAGCTCCGACAGAAATCAGCCCCAGCATTTT. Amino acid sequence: CASSSDRNQPQHF.

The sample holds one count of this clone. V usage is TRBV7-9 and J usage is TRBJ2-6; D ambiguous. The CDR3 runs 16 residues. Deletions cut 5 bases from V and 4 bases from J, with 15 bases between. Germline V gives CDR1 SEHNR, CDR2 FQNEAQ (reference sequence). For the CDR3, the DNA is TGTGCCAGCAGCATTAGACGGGTTTTCGGGGCCAACGTCCTGACTTTC. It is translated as CASSIRRVFGANVLTF.

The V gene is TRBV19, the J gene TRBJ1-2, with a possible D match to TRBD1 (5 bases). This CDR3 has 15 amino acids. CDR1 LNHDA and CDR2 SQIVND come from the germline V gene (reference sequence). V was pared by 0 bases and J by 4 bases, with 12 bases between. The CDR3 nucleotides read TGTGCCAGTAGTATAGATATGTGGCAGGGCTATGGCTACACCTTC. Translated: CASSIDMWQGYGYTF.

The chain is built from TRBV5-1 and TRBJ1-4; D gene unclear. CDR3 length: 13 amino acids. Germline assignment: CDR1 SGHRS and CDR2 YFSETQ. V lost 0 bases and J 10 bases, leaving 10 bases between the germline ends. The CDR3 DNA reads TGCGCCAGCAGCTTGGAGCCATCCGGAAAACTGTTTTTT. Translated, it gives CASSLEPSGKLFF.

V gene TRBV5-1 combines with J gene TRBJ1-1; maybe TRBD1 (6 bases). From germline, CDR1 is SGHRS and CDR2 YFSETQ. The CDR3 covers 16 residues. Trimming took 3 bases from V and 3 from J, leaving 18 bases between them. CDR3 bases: TGCGCCAGCAGCTCTCCCCTAGTCGGGGGGCACACTGAAGCTTTCTTT. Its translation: CASSSPLVGGHTEAFF. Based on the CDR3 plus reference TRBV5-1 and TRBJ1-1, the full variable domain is KAGVTQTPRYLIKTRGQQVTLSCSPISGHRSVSWYQQTPGQGLQFLFEYFSETQRNKGNFPGRFSGRQFSNSRSEMNVSTLELGDSALYLCASSSPLVGGHTEAFFGQGTRLTVV.